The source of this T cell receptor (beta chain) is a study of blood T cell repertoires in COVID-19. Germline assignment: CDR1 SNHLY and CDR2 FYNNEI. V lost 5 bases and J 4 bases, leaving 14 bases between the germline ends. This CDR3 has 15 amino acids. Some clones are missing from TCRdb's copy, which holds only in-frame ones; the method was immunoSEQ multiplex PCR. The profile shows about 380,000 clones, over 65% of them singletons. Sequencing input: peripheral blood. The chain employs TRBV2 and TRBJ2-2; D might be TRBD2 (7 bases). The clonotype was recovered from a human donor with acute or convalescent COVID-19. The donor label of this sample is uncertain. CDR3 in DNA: TGTGCCAGCAGTTATGTCGGGGGGCCCACCGGGGAGCTGTTTTTT. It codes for CASSYVGGPTGELFF.